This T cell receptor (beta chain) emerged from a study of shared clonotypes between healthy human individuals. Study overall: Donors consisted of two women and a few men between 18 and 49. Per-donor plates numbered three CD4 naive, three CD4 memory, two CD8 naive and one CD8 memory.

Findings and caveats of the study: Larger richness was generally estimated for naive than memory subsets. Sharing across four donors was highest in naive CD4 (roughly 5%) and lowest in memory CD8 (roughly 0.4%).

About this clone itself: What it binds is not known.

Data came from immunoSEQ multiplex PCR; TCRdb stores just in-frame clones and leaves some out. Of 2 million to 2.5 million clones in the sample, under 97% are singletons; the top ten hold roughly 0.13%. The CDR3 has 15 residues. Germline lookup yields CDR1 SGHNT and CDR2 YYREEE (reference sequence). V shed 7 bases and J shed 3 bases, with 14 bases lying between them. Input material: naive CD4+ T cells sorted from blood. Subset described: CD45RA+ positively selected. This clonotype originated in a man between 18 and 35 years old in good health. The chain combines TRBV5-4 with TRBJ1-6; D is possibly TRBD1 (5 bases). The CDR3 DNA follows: TGTGCCAGCTCACGCCAGGGTTACTATAATTCACCCCTCCACTTT. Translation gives CASSRQGYYNSPLHF.